Presented here are 19 T cell receptor beta chains from one specimen sequenced in a study of T cell responses to AZD1222 COVID-19 vaccine. Data came from immunoSEQ multiplex PCR; TCRdb stores just in-frame clones and leaves some out. The data contain fewer than 200,000 clones, around 90% of them singletons. The material sequenced was peripheral blood, taken 28 days after the second dose of the MenACWY control vaccine. The receptors stem from an adult who received the MenACWY meningococcal vaccine as a control.

This clone appeared once. The junction shows a germline mismatch at one end, possibly a read error. This rearrangement joins TRBV4-1 to TRBJ2-2; 9 bases are shared with TRBD2. Germline CDR1 is MGHRA and CDR2 is YSYEKL. The CDR3 loop spans 20 amino acids. Written as DNA, the CDR3 is TGCGCCAGCAGCCAAGAGGGGCTACGGGCGCGGGAGGGGAACCCCGGGGAGCTGTTTTTT. Its translation is CASSQEGLRAREGNPGELFF.

J is TRBJ1-6 and V is TRBV7-2, with a possible D match to TRBD1 (5 bases). Trimming left V 7 bases short and J 9 bases short, with 16 bases between. This CDR3 has 14 residues. Germline V gene data show CDR1 as SGHTA and CDR2 as FQGNSA. The CDR3 here is CASTGDHFSSPLHF. CDR3 nucleotide sequence: TGTGCCAGCACTGGGGACCATTTCAGTTCACCCCTCCACTTT.

Note on this clone: One junction end does not reproduce the germline sequence, and a read error may be involved. This chain joins TRBV19 and TRBJ2-5; D gene uncertain. The CDR3 covers 13 residues. Germline-derived CDR1 and CDR2 are LNHDA and SQIVND (reference sequence). The chain's CDR3 is CASSIGNQETQYF. CDR3 bases: TGTGCCAGTAGTATAGGAAACCAGGAGACCCAGTACTTC. The complete variable domain, with remaining parts taken from reference TRBV19 and TRBJ2-5, reads DGGITQSPKYLFRKEGQNVTLSCEQNLNHDAMYWYRQDPGQGLRLIYYSQIVNDFQKGDIAEGYSVSREKKESFPLTVTSAQKNPTAFYLCASSIGNQETQYFGPGTRLLVL.

This clone was seen just once. This chain uses TRBV4-1 with TRBJ2-7, with D possibly matching TRBD2 (6 bases). The ends were cut back, 3 bases at V and 6 bases at J, with 12 bases in the middle. The CDR3 is 13 amino acids. Germline assignment: CDR1 MGHRA and CDR2 YSYEKL. DNA for the CDR3: TGCGCCAGCAGCCACCCGGGGGTAGCCGAGCAGTACTTC. Translating it yields CASSHPGVAEQYF.

The chain employs TRBV6-4 and TRBJ1-1; D perhaps matches TRBD1 (5 bases). The CDR3 loop spans 14 amino acids. V was cut by 7 bases and J by 5 bases, with 17 bases left in between. In germline, CDR1 is MRHNA, CDR2 SNTAGT. The CDR3 loop reads CASKQTGGGTEAFF. In nucleotides, the CDR3 is TGTGCCAGCAAGCAGACGGGGGGTGGGACTGAAGCTTTCTTT.

The V and J genes are TRBV7-3 and TRBJ1-2, with 7 bases fitting TRBD1. The CDR3 runs 14 residues. Unmatched junction bases numbered 5, after V lost 1 base and J lost 6 bases. CDR1 and CDR2 (germline): SGHTA, FQGTGA. CDR3 coding DNA: TGTGCCAGCAGCTTAAACAGGGGAGCTGATGGCTACACCTTC. Translated, it gives CASSLNRGADGYTF.

The chain joins TRBV4-1 to TRBJ1-2; D uncertain. Trimming took 0 bases from V and 1 from J, leaving 3 bases between them. The CDR3 has 13 amino acids. CDR1 and CDR2 (germline): MGHRA, YSYEKL. Here the CDR3 DNA reads TGCGCCAGCAGCCAAGAGGTTAACTATGGCTACACCTTC. Protein product: CASSQEVNYGYTF.

The rearrangement uses TRBV5-1 and TRBJ2-3, with 10 nucleotides matching TRBD2. The germline V gene encodes CDR1 SGHRS and CDR2 YFSETQ. The CDR3 covers 16 residues. V lost 4 bases and J lost 2; bases outside the gene matches: 7. The CDR3 DNA reads TGCGCCAGCAGCAGGGGGACTAGCGCCTACACAGATACGCAGTATTTT. Encoded protein: CASSRGTSAYTDTQYF.

The chain has TRBV6-5 and TRBJ1-5, with D unresolved. The CDR3 runs to 13 residues. Germline CDR1 reads MNHEY; CDR2 reads SVGAGI. Trimming cost V 4 bases and J 7 bases, with 11 bases left between them. CDR3 nucleotides: TGTGCCAGCAGTTTATCGATTTACCAGCCCCAGCATTTT. As protein: CASSLSIYQPQHF.

This chain joins TRBV9 and TRBJ2-7; no clear D gene. V lost 2 bases to trimming and J lost 3 bases, with 21 bases between them. CDR1 and CDR2 (germline): SGDLS, YYNGEE. This CDR3 spans 17 amino acids. In nucleotides, the CDR3 is TGTGCCAGCAGCGTTGACTCAACCCCTCCAAAGGTCTACGAGCAGTACTTC. It codes for CASSVDSTPPKVYEQYF.

Concerning this clone itself: The junction differs from germline at one of its ends, possibly a read error. This chain connects TRBV7-2 to TRBJ1-5; possible D gene TRBD1, 5 bases. CDR1 SGHTA and CDR2 FQGNSA come from the germline V gene. The CDR3 length is 14 residues. CDR3 coding DNA: TGTGCCACCAGCCCGGGGCTTGGCAATCAGCCCCAGCATTTT. Residues: CATSPGLGNQPQHF.

This clone was recorded only once. The chain couples TRBV6-6 to TRBJ1-3; 8 bases align to TRBD1. This CDR3 comprises 16 residues. The V gene end was trimmed by 6 bases and the J gene end by 1 base; junction bases not matched to a gene: 8. The germline gives CDR1 MNHNY, CDR2 SVGAGI (reference sequence). CDR3 DNA: TGTGCCAGCAGCTCCGGGACAGGACGGTCTGGAAACACCATATATTTT. Translating it yields CASSSGTGRSGNTIYF.

The chain links TRBV4-1 to TRBJ1-4, with TRBD1 as a possible D gene (6 bases). Germline lookup yields CDR1 MGHRA and CDR2 YSYEKL. CDR3 length equals 16 residues. V lost 1 base to trimming and J lost 3 bases, with 12 bases between them. The CDR3 is CASSQALQGANEKLFF. As DNA, the CDR3 is TGCGCCAGCAGCCAAGCCCTACAGGGTGCTAATGAAAAACTGTTTTTT.

The rearrangement uses TRBV29-1 and TRBJ2-1; TRBD2 matches at 13 bases. CDR3 length: 12 amino acids. Trimming cost V 8 bases and J 8 bases; bases outside gene matches: 3. Germline V gene lookup returns CDR1 SQVTM and CDR2 ANQGSEA. CDR3 nucleotide sequence: TGCAGCCTGGGACTAGCGGGATATGAGCAGTTCTTC. It translates to CSLGLAGYEQFF.

The chain recombines TRBV25-1 with TRBJ2-3; no reliable D call. The germline V gene has CDR1 MGHDK and CDR2 SYGVNS. The V end was cut by 3 bases, the J end by 4 bases, with 14 bases between. The CDR3 loop spans 15 amino acids. In DNA, the CDR3 is TGTGCCAGCAGTGATCGGGCAGGTGGGGCAGATACGCAGTATTTT. Protein: CASSDRAGGADTQYF. The full variable domain, with the rest looked up from reference TRBV25-1 and TRBJ2-3, is EADIYQTPRYLVIGTGKKITLECSQTMGHDKMYWYQQDPGMELHLIHYSYGVNSTEKGDLSSESTVSRIRTEHFPLTLESARPSHTSQYLCASSDRAGGADTQYFGPGTRLTVL.

The V and J genes are TRBV30 and TRBJ2-3; D perhaps matches TRBD2 (6 bases). The length of the CDR3 is 13 residues. V lost 4 bases, J lost 0 bases, and 8 bases lay in between. From germline, CDR1 is GTSNPN and CDR2 SVGIG (reference sequence). The CDR3 DNA sequence: TGTGCCTGGACTAGCGTGAGCACAGATACGCAGTATTTT. Protein product: CAWTSVSTDTQYF.

The rearrangement joins TRBV7-2 to TRBJ2-1, with TRBD2 matching 12 bases. Per the germline V gene, CDR1 is SGHTA and CDR2 is FQGNSA. J was trimmed by 10 bases and V by 1 base; bases with no gene match: 2. The CDR3 is 14 residues long. The CDR3 DNA reads as TGTGCCAGCAGCTTAGTAACTAGCGGGAGGGAGCAGTTCTTC. Encoded protein: CASSLVTSGREQFF. Together with reference TRBV7-2 and TRBJ2-1, the CDR3 gives the full variable domain: GAGVSQSPSNKVTEKGKDVELRCDPISGHTALYWYRQSLGQGLEFLIYFQGNSAPDKSGLPSDRFSAERTGGSVSTLTIQRTQQEDSAVYLCASSLVTSGREQFFGPGTRLTVL.

V usage is TRBV28 and J usage is TRBJ2-7; maybe TRBD1 (6 bases). The CDR3 extends over 13 amino acids. Germline assignment: CDR1 MDHEN and CDR2 SYDVKM. Trimming left V 6 bases short and J 4 bases short, with 13 bases between. In nucleotides, the CDR3 is TGTGCCAGCAGCAGCGGACAGCGGTACGAGCAGTACTTC. Amino acids: CASSSGQRYEQYF.

The V gene is TRBV9, the J gene TRBJ1-2, with D unresolved. The CDR3 contains 14 residues. Trimming left V 3 bases short and J 2 bases short, with 11 bases between. In germline, CDR1 is SGDLS, CDR2 YYNGEE. The CDR3, as DNA: TGTGCCAGCAGCGGATCGACACCCAACTATGGCTACACCTTC. It is translated as CASSGSTPNYGYTF.